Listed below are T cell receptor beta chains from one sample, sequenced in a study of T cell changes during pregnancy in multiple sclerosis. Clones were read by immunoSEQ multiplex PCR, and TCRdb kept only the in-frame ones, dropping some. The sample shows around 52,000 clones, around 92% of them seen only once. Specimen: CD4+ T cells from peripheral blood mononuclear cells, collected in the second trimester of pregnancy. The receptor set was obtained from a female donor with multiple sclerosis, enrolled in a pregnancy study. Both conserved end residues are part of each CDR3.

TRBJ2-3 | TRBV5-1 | CASSLTIQGTSTDTQYF
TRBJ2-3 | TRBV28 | CASGVAGGLGTDTQYF
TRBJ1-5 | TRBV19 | CASSIFGAATQHF
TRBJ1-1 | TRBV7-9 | CASSTRQGGIYTEAFF
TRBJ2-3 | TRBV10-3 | CAISEGDPGGFQTQYF
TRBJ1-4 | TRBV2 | CASRWRSREKLFF
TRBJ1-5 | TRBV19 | CASSPLSEPQHF
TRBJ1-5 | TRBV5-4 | CASSRDRGSGNQPQHF
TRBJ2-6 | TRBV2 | CASSELRLYGANVLTF
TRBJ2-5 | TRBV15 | CATSRMSGTPESETQYF
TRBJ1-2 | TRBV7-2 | CASSSASQGNHGYTF
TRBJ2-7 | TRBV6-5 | CASRTMGVSEQYF
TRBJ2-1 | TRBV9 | CASSVATGGIYNEQFF
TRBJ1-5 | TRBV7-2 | CASSLGTGVWQPQHF
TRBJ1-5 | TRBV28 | CASRNFRGDNQPQHF
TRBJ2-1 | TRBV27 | CASSPLPGSYNEQFF
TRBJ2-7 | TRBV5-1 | CASSQGLTSYEQYF
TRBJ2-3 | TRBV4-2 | CASSLTSGGDQDTQYF
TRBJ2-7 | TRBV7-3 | CASSLGTGHYEQYF
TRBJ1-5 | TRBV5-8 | CASRDINRGEEPQHF
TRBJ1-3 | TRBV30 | CAWSSFSGNTIYF
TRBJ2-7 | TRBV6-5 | CASSLLGGYEQYF
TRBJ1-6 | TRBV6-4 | CASSESGTDNSPLHF
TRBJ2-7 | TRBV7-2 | CASSLPRGVAYEQYF
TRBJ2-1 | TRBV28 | CASIPPLAGAYNEQFF
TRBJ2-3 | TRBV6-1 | CASSEEDTPGDTQYF
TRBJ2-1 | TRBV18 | CASSSTGTGKLNEQFF
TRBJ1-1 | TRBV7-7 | CASSSLDREKNTEAFF
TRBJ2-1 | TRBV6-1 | CASSDYRGSDEQFF
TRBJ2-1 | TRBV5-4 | CASSLAGFRTASQSNEQFF
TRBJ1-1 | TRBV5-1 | CASSRDTLNTEAFF
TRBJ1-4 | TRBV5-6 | CASSLVGRGNEKLFF
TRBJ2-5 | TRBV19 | CASSDNRVPETQYF
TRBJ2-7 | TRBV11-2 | CASSYGLAGVREQYF
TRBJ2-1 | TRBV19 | CASMTLVGHNEQFF
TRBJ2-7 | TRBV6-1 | CASSAPGIGGEQYF
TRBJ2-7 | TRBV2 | CASSEMRSVPHEQYF
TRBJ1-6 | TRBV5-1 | CASSGGTGVSSPLHF
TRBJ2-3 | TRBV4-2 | CASSQDRLADTGGDTDTQYF
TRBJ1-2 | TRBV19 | CASSARTGLNAGYTF
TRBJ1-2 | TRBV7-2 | CASSFGAGNGYTF
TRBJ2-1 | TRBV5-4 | CASSLAGGEQFF
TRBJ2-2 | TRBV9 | CASSVVGQGSTGELFF
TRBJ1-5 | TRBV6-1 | CASESGRNQPQHF
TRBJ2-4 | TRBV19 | CASSIMQALAKNIQYF
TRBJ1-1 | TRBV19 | CASYRDAEAFF
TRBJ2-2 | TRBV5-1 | CASLRTGPTGELFF
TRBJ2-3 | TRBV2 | CARGVGDTQYF
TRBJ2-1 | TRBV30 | CAWRPGLAYNEQFF
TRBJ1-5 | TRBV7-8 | CASSLGSGFSNQPQHF
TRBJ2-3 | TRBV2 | CASSVLGYTPDTQYF
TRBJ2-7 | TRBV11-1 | CASSLLRTTREQYF
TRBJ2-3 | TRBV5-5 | CASSLDGRVIDTQYF
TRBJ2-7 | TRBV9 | CASSVATGGYEQYF
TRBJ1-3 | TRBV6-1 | CASSAFSSGAGGNTIYF
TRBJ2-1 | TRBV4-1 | CASRGLAGSAYNEQFF
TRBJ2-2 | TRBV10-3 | CAISEIWGGAQTGELFF
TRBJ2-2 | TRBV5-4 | CASSRAGDLLTGELFF
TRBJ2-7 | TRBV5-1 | CASSLQPGQGVDEQYF